This TCR beta chain was observed in a study of OX40 agonist ivuxolimab in advanced cancers. Across the whole study: Patients treated during dose escalation were battling hepatocellular carcinoma, melanoma, renal cell or head and neck cancer. Notes on the study in general: Clonal expansion was seen in CD4+ and CD8+ blood T cells by week 6 at 0.1 to 3.0 mg/kg.

This clone was detected only once. What it binds is not known. This CDR3 is built from 17 residues. Deletions cut 1 base from V and 2 bases from J, with 17 bases between. Germline loops: CDR1 SGHVS, CDR2 FNYEAQ. This table comes from immunoSEQ multiplex PCR, and its TCRdb copy is limited to in-frame clones, with some not included. The sample includes around 40,000 clones, over 80% of them seen just once. The material sequenced was CD4+ or CD8+ T cells sorted from blood, taken in a trial of the OX40 agonist ivuxolimab. The chain carries TRBV7-6 and TRBJ2-5; TRBD1 might be the D (5 bases). The sequence was obtained from an adult with an advanced solid tumor such as melanoma, head and neck, liver or kidney cancer. This CDR3 reads CASSLGGISVLQETQYF. The CDR3 DNA is TGTGCCAGCAGCTTAGGGGGCATCTCCGTCCTTCAAGAGACCCAGTACTTC.